This T cell receptor beta chain was sequenced in a study of blood T cells in healthy people across ages. Study-level results: It was the long-lived donors that had more naive CD4+ cells and higher diversity than aged donors. Diversity of TCR beta per million T cells declined in a roughly linear way with age.

Points on this clonotype: Its antigen is unknown.

CDR3 length equals 14 residues. V was pared by 5 bases and J by 4 bases, with 12 bases between. Germline V gene sequence: CDR1 KGHSH, CDR2 LQKENI. About 10 milliliters of peripheral blood were drawn from each donor into EDTA-treated tubes. Using a J-beta primer mix together with a sample-barcoded 5' primer, a second PCR was run for about 6 to 11 cycles. Each cDNA molecule received a tag from a template-switch adaptor that had 12 random nucleotides. TCRdb recomputed calls from the 5' RACE reads with MiXCR, one row per CDR3 protein. The profile shows about 1.5 million distinct CDR3 sequences, 40% to 45% of them singletons.

The chain is built from TRBV18 and TRBJ1-5; D is unresolved. The sample taken for sequencing was blood. The receptor's source is a woman in her late teens or twenties in good health. In DNA, the CDR3 is TGTGCCAGCTCAGGGCAATTTGGTAATCAGCCCCAGCATTTT. Protein sequence: CASSGQFGNQPQHF. The whole variable domain, remainder taken from reference TRBV18 and TRBJ1-5, is NAGVMQNPRHLVRRRGQEARLRCSPMKGHSHVYWYRQLPEEGLKFMVYLQKENIIDESGMPKERFSAEFPKEGPSILRIQQVVRGDSAAYFCASSGQFGNQPQHFGDGTRLSIL.